The source of this T cell receptor beta chain is a study of a mutant IDH1 vaccine in newly diagnosed glioma. Study in general: Either 4-6 weeks after radiotherapy alone or alongside temozolomide, vaccination was begun. There were roughly 60% males and around 40% females among treated patients, whose mean age was roughly 40 years.

Concerning this clone itself: Its antigen is still unknown.

Noted time point: week 11, during vaccination. Every vaccine dose comprised 300 ug of mutant IDH1 20-mer peptide plus topical imiquimod. Sequenced by immunoSEQ multiplex PCR; TCRdb stores in-frame clones only, minus some. The sample contains 110,000 or so clones, about nine tenths of which appear only once. Broader study findings: The vaccine induced immune responses, and these occurred in about 93% of patients. Shifts in the top peripheral T cell clonotypes seemed unrelated to pseudoprogression.

The V end was cut by 3 bases, the J end by 7 bases, with 7 bases between. CDR1 is MGHDK and CDR2 is SYGVNS in the germline V gene. The CDR3 contains 12 residues. The TCR comes from a woman aged 45-65 years with glioma. Sequenced here: PBMCs, sampled from a glioma patient whose treatment included an IDH1 peptide vaccine. V is TRBV25-1 and J is TRBJ2-1; perhaps D is TRBD1 or TRBD2 (5 bases each). CDR3 DNA: TGTGCCAGCAGTGATGGGGGAAATGAGCAGTTCTTC. Encoded protein: CASSDGGNEQFF.